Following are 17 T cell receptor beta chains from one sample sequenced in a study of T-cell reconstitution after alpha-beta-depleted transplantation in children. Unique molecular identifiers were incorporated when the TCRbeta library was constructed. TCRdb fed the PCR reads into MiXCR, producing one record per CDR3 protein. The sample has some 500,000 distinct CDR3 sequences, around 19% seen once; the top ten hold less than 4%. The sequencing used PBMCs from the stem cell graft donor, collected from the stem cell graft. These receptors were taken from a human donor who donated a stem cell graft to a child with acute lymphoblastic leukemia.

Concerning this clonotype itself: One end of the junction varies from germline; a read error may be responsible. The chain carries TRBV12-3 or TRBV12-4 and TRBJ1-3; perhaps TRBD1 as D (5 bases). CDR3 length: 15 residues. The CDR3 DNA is TGTGCCAGCAGGGCTCAGGGAATCTCTGGGAACACCATATATTTT. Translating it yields CASRAQGISGNTIYF.

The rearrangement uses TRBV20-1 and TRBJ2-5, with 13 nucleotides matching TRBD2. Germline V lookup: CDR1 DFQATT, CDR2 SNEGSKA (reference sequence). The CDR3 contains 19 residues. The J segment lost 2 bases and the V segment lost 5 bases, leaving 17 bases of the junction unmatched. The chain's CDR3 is CSASPRTWTSGRLQETQYF. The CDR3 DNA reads TGCAGTGCTTCCCCGCGAACGTGGACTAGCGGGAGACTACAAGAGACCCAGTACTTC.

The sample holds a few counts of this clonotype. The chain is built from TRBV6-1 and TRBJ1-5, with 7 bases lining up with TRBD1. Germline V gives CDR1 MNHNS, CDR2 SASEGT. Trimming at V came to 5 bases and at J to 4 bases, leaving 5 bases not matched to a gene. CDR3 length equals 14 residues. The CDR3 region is CASSTTGRNQPQHF. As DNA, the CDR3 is TGTGCCAGCAGTACGACAGGGAGGAATCAGCCCCAGCATTTT.

CDR3 nucleotide sequence: TGCGCCAGCAGCTCTCCAGGGCCCTCAGGGGACCAGTACTTC. Protein product: CASSSPGPSGDQYF. The chain links TRBV5-1 to TRBJ2-5, with D perhaps matching TRBD1 (6 bases). The CDR3 has 14 residues. Germline V gene sequence: CDR1 SGHRS, CDR2 YFSETQ. Trimming removed 3 bases from V and 10 bases from J, with 19 bases in between. Filled out from reference TRBV5-1 and TRBJ2-5, the complete variable domain reads KAGVTQTPRYLIKTRGQQVTLSCSPISGHRSVSWYQQTPGQGLQFLFEYFSETQRNKGNFPGRFSGRQFSNSRSEMNVSTLELGDSALYLCASSSPGPSGDQYFGPGTRLLVL.

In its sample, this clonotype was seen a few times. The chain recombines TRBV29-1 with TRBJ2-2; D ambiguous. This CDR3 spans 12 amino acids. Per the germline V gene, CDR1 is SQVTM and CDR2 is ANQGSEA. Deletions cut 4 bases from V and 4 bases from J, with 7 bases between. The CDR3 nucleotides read TGCAGCGTTGTGTATTTCACCGGGGAGCTGTTTTTT. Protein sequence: CSVVYFTGELFF.

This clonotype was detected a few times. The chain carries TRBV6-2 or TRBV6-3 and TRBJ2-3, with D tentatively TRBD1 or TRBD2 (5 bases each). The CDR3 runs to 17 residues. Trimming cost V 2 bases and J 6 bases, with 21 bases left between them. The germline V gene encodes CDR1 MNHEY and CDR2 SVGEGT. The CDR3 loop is CASSYDGERGWDDTQYF. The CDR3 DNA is TGTGCCAGCAGTTACGATGGTGAGAGGGGCTGGGATGATACGCAGTATTTT.

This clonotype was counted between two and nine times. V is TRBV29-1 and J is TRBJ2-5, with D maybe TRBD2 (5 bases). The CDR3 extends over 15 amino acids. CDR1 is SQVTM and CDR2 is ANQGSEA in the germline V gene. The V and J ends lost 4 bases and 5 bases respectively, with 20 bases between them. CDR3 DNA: TGCAGCGTTGTCCCCGGGGTCGTAGGGCTCGAGACCCAGTACTTC. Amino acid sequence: CSVVPGVVGLETQYF.

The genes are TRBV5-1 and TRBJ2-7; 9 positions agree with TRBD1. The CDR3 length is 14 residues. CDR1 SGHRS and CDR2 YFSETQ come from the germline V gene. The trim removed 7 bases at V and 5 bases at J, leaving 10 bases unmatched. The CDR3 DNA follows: TGCGCCAGCCGCGTTCGGGACAGGGACCACGAGCAGTACTTC. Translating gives CASRVRDRDHEQYF.

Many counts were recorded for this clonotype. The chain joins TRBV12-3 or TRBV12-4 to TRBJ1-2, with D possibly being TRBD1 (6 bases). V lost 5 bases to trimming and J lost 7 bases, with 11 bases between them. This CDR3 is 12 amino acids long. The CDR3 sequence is CASSTGTVGYTF. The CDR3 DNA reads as TGTGCCAGCAGTACAGGGACTGTTGGCTACACCTTC.

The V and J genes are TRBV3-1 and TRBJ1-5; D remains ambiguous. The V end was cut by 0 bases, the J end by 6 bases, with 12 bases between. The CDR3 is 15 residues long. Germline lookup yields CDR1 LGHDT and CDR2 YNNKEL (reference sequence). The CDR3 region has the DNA TGTGCCAGCAGCCAAGATCTCGGATTTGGTCAGCCCCAGCATTTT. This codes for CASSQDLGFGQPQHF. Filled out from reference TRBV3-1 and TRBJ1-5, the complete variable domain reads DTAVSQTPKYLVTQMGNDKSIKCEQNLGHDTMYWYKQDSKKFLKIMFSYNNKELIINETVPNRFSPKSPDKAHLNLHINSLELGDSAVYFCASSQDLGFGQPQHFGDGTRLSIL.

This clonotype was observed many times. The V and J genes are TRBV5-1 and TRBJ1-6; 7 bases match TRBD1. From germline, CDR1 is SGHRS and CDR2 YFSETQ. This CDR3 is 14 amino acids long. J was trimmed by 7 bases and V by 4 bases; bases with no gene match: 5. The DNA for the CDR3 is TGCGCCAGCAGCATCCAGGGGGAAAATTCACCCCTCCACTTT. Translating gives CASSIQGENSPLHF.

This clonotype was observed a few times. CDR3 in amino acids: CASSVGGRGTDTQYF. CDR3 nucleotides: TGCGCCAGCAGCGTAGGCGGGAGGGGGACAGATACGCAGTATTTT. The rearrangement uses TRBV4-1 and TRBJ2-3; 9 bases align to TRBD2. V was pared by 5 bases and J by 3 bases, with 6 bases of the junction left unmatched. Germline assignment: CDR1 MGHRA and CDR2 YSYEKL. The CDR3 loop spans 15 amino acids.

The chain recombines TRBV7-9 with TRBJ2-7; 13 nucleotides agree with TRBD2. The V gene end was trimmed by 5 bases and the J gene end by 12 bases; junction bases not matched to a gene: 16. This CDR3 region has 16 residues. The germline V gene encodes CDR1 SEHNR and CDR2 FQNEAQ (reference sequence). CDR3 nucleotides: TGTGCCAGCAGCCGGGGATGGAGGACTAGCGGGAGAGTTCTGTACTTC. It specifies CASSRGWRTSGRVLYF.

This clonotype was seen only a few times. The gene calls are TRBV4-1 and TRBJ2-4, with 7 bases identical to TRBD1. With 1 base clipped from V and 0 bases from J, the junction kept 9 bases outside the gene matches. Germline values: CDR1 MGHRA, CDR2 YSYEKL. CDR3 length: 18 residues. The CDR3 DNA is TGCGCCAGCAGCCAAGTCAAGGGACAGACTCTAGCCAAAAACATTCAGTACTTC. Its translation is CASSQVKGQTLAKNIQYF.

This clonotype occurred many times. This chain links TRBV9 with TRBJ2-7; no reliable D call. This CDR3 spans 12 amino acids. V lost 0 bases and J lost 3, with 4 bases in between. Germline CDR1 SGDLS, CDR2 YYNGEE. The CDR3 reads CASSVVDYEQYF. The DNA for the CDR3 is TGTGCCAGCAGCGTAGTTGACTACGAGCAGTACTTC.

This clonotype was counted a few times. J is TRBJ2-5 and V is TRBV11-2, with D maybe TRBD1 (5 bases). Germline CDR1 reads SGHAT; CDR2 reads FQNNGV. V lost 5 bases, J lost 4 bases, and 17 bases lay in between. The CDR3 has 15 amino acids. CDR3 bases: TGTGCCAGCAGCCATAAGAGCCAAGACAGAGAGACCCAGTACTTC. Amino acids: CASSHKSQDRETQYF.

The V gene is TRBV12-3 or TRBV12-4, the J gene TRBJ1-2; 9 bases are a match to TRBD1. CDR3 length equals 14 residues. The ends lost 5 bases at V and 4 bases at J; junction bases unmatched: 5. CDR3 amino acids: CASSPGTGSYGYTF. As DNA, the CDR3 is TGTGCCAGCAGTCCGGGGACAGGGAGCTATGGCTACACCTTC.